This TCR beta chain was retrieved from a study of glioma-infiltrating T cells after dendritic cell vaccination. The CDR3 has 15 amino acids. V shed 4 bases, J shed 0 bases, and the junction held 5 bases outside the gene matches. Germline V gene sequence: CDR1 SGDLS, CDR2 YYNGEE. Measured with immunoSEQ multiplex PCR; TCRdb has only the in-frame clones, and not every one. The data hold 85,000 to 110,000 clones, with 80% to 90% observed a single time. This sequence joins TRBV9 and TRBJ2-5; TRBD1 matches at 8 bases. The sequence was collected from a human donor with glioblastoma. Sequenced material: blood, taken before dendritic cell vaccination. DNA for the CDR3: TGTGCCAGCAGCATCCGGACAGGGAACCAAGAGACCCAGTACTTC. Translated, it gives CASSIRTGNQETQYF.